A single sample gave rise to the 4 T cell receptor beta chains below, sequenced in a study of T cell changes during pregnancy in multiple sclerosis. TCRdb's copy holds only in-frame clones and misses some; the assay was immunoSEQ multiplex PCR. The data hold roughly 93,000 clones, with around 92% observed a single time. The starting material was peripheral blood, obtained after pregnancy. These receptors came from a female donor in good health, enrolled as a control in a pregnancy study.

This chain uses TRBV19 with TRBJ2-4, with D maybe TRBD1 (6 bases). V gave up 1 base and J gave up 1 base, with 11 bases separating them. Germline assignment: CDR1 LNHDA and CDR2 SQIVND (reference sequence). The CDR3 has 16 amino acids. In nucleotides, the CDR3 is TGTGCCAGTAGTATAGCCTCTAGGGGGGCCAAAAACATTCAGTACTTC. Its protein product is CASSIASRGAKNIQYF. Complete variable domain (other parts from reference TRBV19 and TRBJ2-4): DGGITQSPKYLFRKEGQNVTLSCEQNLNHDAMYWYRQDPGQGLRLIYYSQIVNDFQKGDIAEGYSVSREKKESFPLTVTSAQKNPTAFYLCASSIASRGAKNIQYFGAGTRLSVL.

The J gene is TRBJ1-2, the V gene TRBV5-4; maybe TRBD1 (6 bases). This CDR3 has 17 amino acids. Trimming pared 4 bases from V and 0 bases from J, leaving 19 bases between. CDR1 and CDR2 from the germline V gene are SGHNT and YYREEE (reference sequence). The CDR3 sequence is CASSGAQGTTANYGYTF. In nucleotides, the CDR3 is TGTGCCAGCAGCGGCGCTCAGGGGACGACCGCTAACTATGGCTACACCTTC.

The chain recombines TRBV19 with TRBJ1-5; TRBD1 might be the D (5 bases). Per the germline V gene, CDR1 is LNHDA and CDR2 is SQIVND (reference sequence). The CDR3 sequence is 15 residues long. V shed 6 bases and J shed 5 bases, with 17 bases lying between them. Here the CDR3 DNA reads TGTGCCAGTAGGTCGTCTTGGCAGGGTGATCAGCCCCAGCATTTT. Its translation: CASRSSWQGDQPQHF.

This chain joins TRBV27 and TRBJ1-4; TRBD1 aligns across 11 bases. The CDR3 consists of 16 residues. Unmatched junction bases numbered 6, after V lost 2 bases and J lost 7 bases. Germline CDR1 reads MNHEY; CDR2 reads SMNVEV (reference sequence). The CDR3 spells CASSLSRGQGGEKLFF. DNA for the CDR3: TGTGCCAGCAGTTTAAGCAGGGGACAGGGGGGTGAAAAACTGTTTTTT.